Sequencing of this TCR beta chain was carried out in a study of shared clonotypes between healthy human individuals (dated by TCRdb to between 2020 and 2021). At the level of the whole study: Two women and a few men aged 18 to 49 years were included in the cohort. For each donor, CD4 naive and CD4 memory were each given three plates, CD8 naive was given two plates, and CD8 memory was given one plate. The study deeply sequenced blood TCR repertoires of several healthy adults to estimate repertoire size and the extent of clonotype sharing between individuals. Different laboratories and diverse techniques were used to prepare libraries and sequence TCR repertoires, to increase sequencing depth and limit assay-specific biases. Between about 0.94 and 10 billion PBMCs per donor were obtained by leukapheresis. General conclusions and limits of the study: Rarefaction of sorted-subset datasets indicated incomplete sequencing despite the large sequencing depth. When four donors were compared, the shared fraction of clonotypes was about 5.2% for naive CD4, approximately 3.3% for naive CD8, roughly 2.5% for memory CD4, and 0.3% to 0.5% for memory CD8. Pairwise subsampling led to the expectation that sequencing depth would affect the degree of clonotype sharing among donors. Compared with non-shared clonotypes, clonotypes shared by all four sorted-subset donors had higher generation probabilities. Sampling was limited to blood, and TCR repertoires in tissue likely differ from TCR repertoires in blood. The genetic and exposure-history diversity represented was limited by the small number of donors. Naive subsets generally had larger estimated clonotype richness than memory subsets.

TCR CDR3 regions were amplified from genomic DNA by multiplex PCR using the deep immunoSEQ assay. Extracted genomic DNA from each cell subset was distributed evenly across all wells of several immunoSEQ 96-well plates, and each plate was treated as a replicate. For sorted subsets, each replicate PCR was loaded with 200 ng genomic DNA, equivalent to 30,000 or so T cell genomes. The purified libraries were quantified using a Qubit 3.0 fluorometer, sized with a Bioanalyzer 2100, and then quantified again using the KAPA Library Quantification kit. Every immunoSEQ 96-well plate was sequenced on a dedicated single-read 150-cycle Illumina NextSeq 550 flow cell. Turning to the authors' computational methods: Because only junctional sequences without quality scores were contained in the immunoSEQ output, filtering matching that applied to full-length reads could not be performed. Sequences were annotated with PyIR, a Python wrapper for IgBLAST v1.9, and V/J genes and CDR3 were assigned using IMGT germline references. Reads with weak V/J assignments (E-value above 1e-6), missing CDR3, stop codons, out-of-frame junctions, or ambiguous translated residues were removed. V3J clonotypes were defined as sequences sharing the same inferred V gene, J gene, and CDR3 amino acid sequence. Percentage overlap between repertoires was calculated by dividing the number of shared unique clonotypes by the size of the smaller repertoire. Repertoire richness was assessed with RTK rarefaction, the Chao1 estimator, and Recon v2.1 estimates of unobserved clonotypes. Generation probabilities for all TCRbeta clonotypes obtained by the gDNA method from a handful of donors were computed using OLGA. Entries here come from immuneACCESS through TCRdb and include only in-frame sequences with V and J called. Some clones fail to appear in such tables; in the studies checked, an unresolved V gene covers under half of the shortfall, and the cause of the remainder is unknown. V and J calls and clone size are given by that table; D and trimming were obtained from the DNA. In all, the sample holds some 2.1 million clones, and 90% to 95% of those were seen once. The ten largest make up more than 0.1% of the sample.

On this clone itself: Its antigen is unknown. It has no much larger one-base neighbor in the sample; base qualities were not kept.

Spanning cysteine to phenylalanine, the CDR3 consists of 14 amino acids. Kept here is only the CDR3 DNA, which spans 42 bases and is read in frame from base 1. The germline V gene yields ENHRY for CDR1 and SYGVKD for CDR2. Cut back by 0 bases and 4 bases, the V and J ends lie 9 bases apart. The donors were healthy, HIV-negative adults who had no recently reported acute infections or vaccinations. All donors were Caucasian adults living in Nashville, Tennessee, USA. CD4+ T cells were enriched through magnetic negative selection, after which naive cells were positively selected on CD45RA and the remaining negative fraction served as the memory subset. After blood collection by leukapheresis, PBMCs were isolated using Ficoll-Histopaque density gradient centrifugation and then cryopreserved in the vapor phase of liquid nitrogen. Purity and quantity of every magnetically sorted T cell population were checked by analytical flow cytometry. Genomic DNA was isolated from each sorted fraction and quantified by UV absorbance on a Nanodrop 2000c.

The chain links TRBV10-3 with TRBJ1-2, with the identity of the D gene unclear. Sequencing input: naive CD4+ T cells sorted from blood. The cell subset or site label corresponds to: CD45RA+ positively selected. The sequence was obtained from a man younger than 35 in good health. The CDR3 amino acid sequence is: CAISESSALYGYTF. The nucleotides are TGTGCCATCAGTGAGTCATCAGCGCTCTATGGCTACACCTTC.